This TCR beta chain was documented in a study of blood T cell repertoires in COVID-19. Turning to the study itself: The cDNA or gDNA used as material had been derived from T cells, B-cell-depleted T cells, or PBMCs.

Germline V gene sequence: CDR1 SGHTA, CDR2 FQGNSA. V lost 1 base to trimming and J lost 8 bases, with 18 bases between them. CDR3 length equals 17 residues. Participants were placed into cohorts based on the clinical history they reported. The repertoire was sequenced with immunoSEQ multiplex PCR; TCRdb's copy has only in-frame clones and lacks some. Of about 140,000 clones in the sample, roughly 81% were seen once. The sequencing sample was made of PBMCs or T cells enriched from blood (not recorded which). The chain joins TRBV7-2 to TRBJ1-6; the D is unclear. The clonotype originates from a woman aged 50 to 65 with acute COVID-19. The CDR3 loop is CASSLGRSIAPHSPLHF. The CDR3 nucleotides read TGTGCCAGCAGCTTAGGGCGGTCTATAGCGCCCCATTCACCCCTCCACTTT.